This note documents a single TCR beta chain sequence. This sample is part of a study of cytomegalovirus exposure and HLA in healthy donors. CDR3 length: 15 amino acids. The germline V gene encodes CDR1 KGHSH and CDR2 LQKENI. V gave up 3 bases and J gave up 0 bases, with 10 bases separating them. Primers for the PCR totalled 60 Vbeta and 13 Jbeta. TCRdb keeps only in-frame clones here, not all; method: immunoSEQ multiplex PCR. The repertoire holds about 160,000 clones, with around 79% as singletons. Sequenced: PBMCs. The genes are TRBV18 and TRBJ2-3; no clear D. This clonotype was obtained from a man aged 40-55 years in good health and CMV-seronegative. The CDR3 protein is CASSPSADSTDTQYF. Written as DNA, the CDR3 is TGTGCCAGCTCACCGAGTGCGGATAGCACAGATACGCAGTATTTT.